This T cell receptor (beta chain) was recorded in a study of blood T cell repertoires in COVID-19. Across the study: Acute and convalescent COVID-19 samples came from the United States, Italy and Spain. T cells, B-cell-depleted T cells, or PBMCs supplied cDNA or gDNA.

The CDR3 spans 15 residues. The germline gives CDR1 SNHLY, CDR2 FYNNEI. V trimming: 7 bases; J trimming: 6 bases; junction bases outside the gene matches: 9. Produced via immunoSEQ multiplex PCR; TCRdb's table is partial and in-frame only. Here the sample spans fewer than 350,000 clones, approximately 90% being singletons. Residents of under 25 US areas, aged about 18 to 100 years, made up the participants. Participants were placed into cohorts based on the clinical history they reported. The genes are TRBV2 and TRBJ1-5; TRBD1 matches at 10 bases. The sample taken for sequencing was PBMCs or T cells enriched from blood (not recorded which). The origin of this receptor is a woman aged 40-49 years with acute COVID-19. The CDR3 sequence: CASTNWDRGFQPQHF. The CDR3 DNA sequence: TGTGCCAGCACCAATTGGGACAGGGGATTTCAGCCCCAGCATTTT.